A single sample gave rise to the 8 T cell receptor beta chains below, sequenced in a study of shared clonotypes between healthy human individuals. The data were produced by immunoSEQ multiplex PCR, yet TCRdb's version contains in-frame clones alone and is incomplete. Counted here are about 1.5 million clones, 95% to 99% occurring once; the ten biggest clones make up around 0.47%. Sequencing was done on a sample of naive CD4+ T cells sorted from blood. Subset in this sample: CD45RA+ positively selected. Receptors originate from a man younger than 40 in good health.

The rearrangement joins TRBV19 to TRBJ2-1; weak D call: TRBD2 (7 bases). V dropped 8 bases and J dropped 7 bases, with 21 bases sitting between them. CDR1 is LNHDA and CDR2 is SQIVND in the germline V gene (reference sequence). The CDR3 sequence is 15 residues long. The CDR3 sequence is CASSQFKGGQNEQFF. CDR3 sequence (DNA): TGTGCCAGTTCACAGTTTAAGGGGGGGCAGAATGAGCAGTTCTTC.

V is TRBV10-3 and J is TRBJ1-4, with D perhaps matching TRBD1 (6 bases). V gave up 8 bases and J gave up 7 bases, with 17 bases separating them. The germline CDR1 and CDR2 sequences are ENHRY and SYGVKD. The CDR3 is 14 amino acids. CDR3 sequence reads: CAISRTAEGEKLFF. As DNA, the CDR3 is TGTGCCATCTCCCGGACAGCCGAGGGTGAAAAACTGTTTTTT.

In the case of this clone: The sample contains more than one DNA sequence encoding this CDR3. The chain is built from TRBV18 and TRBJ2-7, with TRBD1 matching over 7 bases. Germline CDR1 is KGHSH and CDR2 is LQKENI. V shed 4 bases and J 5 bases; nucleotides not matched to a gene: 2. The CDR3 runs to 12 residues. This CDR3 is CASSQTGDEQYF. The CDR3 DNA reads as TGTGCCAGCTCACAAACAGGGGACGAGCAGTACTTC.

CDR3: CASSLLDGPASSSYGYTF. The DNA of the CDR3 is TGTGCCAGCTCGCTCCTTGACGGTCCAGCCTCTTCTAGTTATGGCTACACCTTC. The chain joins TRBV18 to TRBJ1-2; D not certain. The CDR3 is 18 amino acids. Germline V CDR1 and CDR2: KGHSH, LQKENI. V dropped 6 bases and J dropped 5 bases, with 28 bases sitting between them.

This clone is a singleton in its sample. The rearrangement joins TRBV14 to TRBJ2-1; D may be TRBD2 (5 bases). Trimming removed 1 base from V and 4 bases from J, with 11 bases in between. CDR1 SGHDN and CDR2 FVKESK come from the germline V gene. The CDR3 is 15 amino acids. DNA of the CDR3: TGTGCCAGCAGCCAAGCCGGACTTAGATACAATGAGCAGTTCTTC. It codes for CASSQAGLRYNEQFF.

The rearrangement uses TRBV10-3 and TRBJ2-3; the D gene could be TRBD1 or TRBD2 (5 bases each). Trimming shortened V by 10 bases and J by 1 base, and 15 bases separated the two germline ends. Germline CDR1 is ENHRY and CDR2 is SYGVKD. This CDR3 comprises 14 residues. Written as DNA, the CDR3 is TGTGCCACCACACCCGGGACCGGCACAGATACGCAGTATTTT. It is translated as CATTPGTGTDTQYF.

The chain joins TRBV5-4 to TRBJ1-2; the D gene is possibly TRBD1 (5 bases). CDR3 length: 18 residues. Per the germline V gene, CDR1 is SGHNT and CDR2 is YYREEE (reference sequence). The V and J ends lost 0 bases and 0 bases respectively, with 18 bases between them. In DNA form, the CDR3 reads TGTGCCAGCAGCTTGGATTGGAGACAGAGCCGACCTAACTATGGCTACACCTTC. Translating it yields CASSLDWRQSRPNYGYTF.

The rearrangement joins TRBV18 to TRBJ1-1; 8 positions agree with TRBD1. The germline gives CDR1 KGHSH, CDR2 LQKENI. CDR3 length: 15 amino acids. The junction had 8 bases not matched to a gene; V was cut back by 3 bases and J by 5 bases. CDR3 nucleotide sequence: TGTGCCAGCTCACCTCTACAGGGGGTAGATACTGAAGCTTTCTTT. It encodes CASSPLQGVDTEAFF.